Presented here are 20 T cell receptor beta chains from one specimen sequenced in a study of blood T cell repertoires in COVID-19. Profiling relied on immunoSEQ multiplex PCR, and the TCRdb table lists in-frame clones only, not all of them. The data show fewer than 200,000 clones, with over 80% seen just once and around 8.4% held by the top ten. Source material: peripheral blood. These receptors originate from a woman over 75 with active or convalescent COVID-19.

This chain connects TRBV29-1 to TRBJ2-7, with TRBD2 identical over 8 bases. Germline CDR1 reads SQVTM; CDR2 reads ANQGSEA. There are 13 residues in the CDR3. The ends lost 4 bases at V and 3 bases at J; junction bases unmatched: 5. CDR3 region: CSVVWLAGYEQYF. The DNA of the CDR3 is TGCAGCGTTGTATGGCTAGCGGGCTACGAGCAGTACTTC.

The chain recombines TRBV7-6 with TRBJ2-5; TRBD1 agrees at 9 bases. The CDR3 has 15 amino acids. V trimming: 2 bases; J trimming: 5 bases; junction bases outside the gene matches: 6. Germline V lookup: CDR1 SGHVS, CDR2 FNYEAQ. CDR3 region: CASSLFGQGTETQYF. As DNA, the CDR3 is TGTGCCAGCAGCTTATTCGGACAGGGGACGGAGACCCAGTACTTC.

The chain links TRBV4-1 to TRBJ2-7; no definite D call. In germline, CDR1 is MGHRA, CDR2 YSYEKL. V was pared by 0 bases and J by 2 bases, with 11 bases between. CDR3 length equals 15 residues. This CDR3 is CASSQELAVTYEQYF. CDR3 nucleotides: TGCGCCAGCAGCCAAGAATTGGCGGTAACCTACGAGCAGTACTTC.

V usage is TRBV7-6 and J usage is TRBJ1-2; TRBD1 is a possible D gene (5 bases). CDR1 is SGHVS, CDR2 FNYEAQ, per germline. The length of the CDR3 is 17 residues. V dropped 0 bases and J dropped 0 bases, with 14 bases sitting between them. CDR3 sequence reads: CASSLAAGGGTNYGYTF. DNA for the CDR3: TGTGCCAGCAGCTTAGCCGCGGGTGGGGGGACTAACTATGGCTACACCTTC.

The chain has TRBV5-1 and TRBJ2-7, with 10 bases lining up with TRBD2. Trimming at V came to 4 bases and at J to 5 bases, leaving 9 bases not matched to a gene. The CDR3 has 15 amino acids. Germline CDR1 SGHRS, CDR2 YFSETQ. The CDR3 spells CASSALISGGDEQYF. The CDR3 coding sequence is TGCGCCAGCAGCGCCCTCATCAGCGGGGGGGACGAGCAGTACTTC.

This rearrangement joins TRBV5-1 to TRBJ1-1; no clear D. This CDR3 comprises 13 residues. The germline V gene encodes CDR1 SGHRS and CDR2 YFSETQ. Trimming removed 0 bases from V and 1 base from J, with 4 bases in between. In nucleotides, the CDR3 is TGCGCCAGCAGCTTGGCCAAGAACACTGAAGCTTTCTTT. Translated: CASSLAKNTEAFF.

For this clone: The junction departs from the called germline gene at one end, perhaps through a read error. The chain carries TRBV5-4 and TRBJ1-5; D uncertain. Germline CDR1 SGHNT, CDR2 YYREEE (reference sequence). The CDR3 is made up of 15 amino acids. CDR3 DNA sequence: TGTGCCAGCAGTTTGGCCGGGGATGGCAATCAGCCCCAGCATTTT. Translation gives CASSLAGDGNQPQHF.

The chain couples TRBV12-3 or TRBV12-4 to TRBJ2-5; tentatively, D is TRBD1 (5 bases). Between the trimmed V and J ends, which lost 5 bases and 7 bases, there was a span of 8 bases. The CDR3 has 11 residues. CDR3 nucleotides: TGTGCCAGCAGTGTGACAGCGACCCAGTACTTC. Its translation is CASSVTATQYF.

V gene TRBV18 combines with J gene TRBJ1-6; D gene uncertain. CDR3 length: 15 residues. Trimming took off 2 bases at V and 9 bases at J, with 14 bases between the two ends. The V gene's germline CDR1 is KGHSH and CDR2 LQKENI. CDR3 nucleotide sequence: TGTGCCAGCTCACCAGCTGATCGAACGGGTTCACCCCTCCACTTT. Encoded protein: CASSPADRTGSPLHF.

The V gene is TRBV6-5, the J gene TRBJ1-5; unclear D gene. Germline V gene data show CDR1 as MNHEY and CDR2 as SVGAGI. The ends were cut back, 8 bases at V and 2 bases at J, with 10 bases in the middle. The CDR3 extends over 13 amino acids. CDR3 DNA: TGTGCCAGCTGGCAAATGGGCAATCAGCCCCAGCATTTT. Translating it yields CASWQMGNQPQHF.

J is TRBJ2-1 and V is TRBV10-3, with 8 bases lining up with TRBD2. V lost 4 bases, J lost 13 bases, and 6 bases stayed unmatched. This CDR3 has 12 residues. The germline V gene has CDR1 ENHRY and CDR2 SYGVKD. The CDR3 loop is CAISVIAGRQFF. DNA for the CDR3: TGTGCCATCAGTGTGATAGCGGGGAGACAGTTCTTC.

V is TRBV16 and J is TRBJ2-5; possible D gene TRBD1, 6 bases. The CDR3 is 13 residues long. With 5 bases removed from V and 5 bases from J, the gap between germline ends came to 12 bases. In germline, CDR1 is KGHSY, CDR2 FQNENV. The CDR3: CASSSGTLETQYF. The CDR3 region has the DNA TGTGCCAGCAGCTCCGGGACACTTGAGACCCAGTACTTC.

This chain links TRBV30 with TRBJ1-2; possibly TRBD1 for D (6 bases). Trimming took off 0 bases at V and 8 bases at J, with 13 bases between the two ends. This CDR3 has 13 residues. Germline V CDR1 and CDR2: GTSNPN, SVGIG (reference sequence). CDR3 sequence: CAWSVTGFGGYTF. DNA for the CDR3: TGTGCCTGGAGTGTTACAGGGTTCGGCGGCTACACCTTC.

The chain carries TRBV27 and TRBJ1-5; D may be TRBD1 (5 bases). V gave up 2 bases and J gave up 0 bases, with 8 bases separating them. Germline V CDR1 and CDR2: MNHEY, SMNVEV (reference sequence). The CDR3 totals 15 residues. This CDR3 is CASSLRQNSNQPQHF. The CDR3 nucleotides read TGTGCCAGCAGTTTAAGACAGAATAGCAATCAGCCCCAGCATTTT.

V is TRBV12-5 and J is TRBJ2-5; 10 positions match TRBD2. This CDR3 region has 18 residues. Germline V gives CDR1 LGHNT, CDR2 FRNRAP. The trim removed 0 bases at V and 5 bases at J, leaving 12 bases unmatched. The CDR3 sequence: CASGLVRTSGLEGETQYF. CDR3 in DNA: TGTGCTAGTGGTTTGGTTAGGACTAGCGGACTGGAGGGGGAGACCCAGTACTTC.

The rearrangement uses TRBV7-6 and TRBJ1-4, with a weak D call TRBD1 (5 bases). The CDR3 consists of 18 residues. Deletions cut 1 base from V and 0 bases from J, with 15 bases between. Germline CDR1 SGHVS, CDR2 FNYEAQ. CDR3 sequence: CASSLVGWGLSTNEKLFF. DNA for the CDR3: TGTGCCAGCAGCTTAGTGGGATGGGGCCTCTCAACTAATGAAAAACTGTTTTTT.

This clone was found a few times. CDR3 amino acids: CASSILQGYEQYF. The CDR3 nucleotides are TGTGCCAGCAGCATCCTACAGGGATACGAGCAGTACTTC. The chain joins TRBV7-9 to TRBJ2-7; D might be TRBD1 (6 bases). V was pared by 5 bases and J by 4 bases, with 12 bases between. The CDR3 runs 13 residues. The germline gives CDR1 SEHNR, CDR2 FQNEAQ (reference sequence).

The rearrangement uses TRBV2 and TRBJ2-7, with D unclear. This CDR3 region has 14 residues. V was trimmed by 6 bases and J by 0 bases, leaving 12 bases between them. The germline gives CDR1 SNHLY, CDR2 FYNNEI. The CDR3 region is CASRRLQSSYEQYF. The CDR3 coding sequence is TGTGCCAGCAGGAGACTCCAGAGCTCCTACGAGCAGTACTTC.

The chain employs TRBV4-1 and TRBJ2-1; 12 nucleotides agree with TRBD2. The CDR3 totals 19 residues. Looked up from germline, CDR1 is MGHRA and CDR2 is YSYEKL. V was clipped by 1 base and J by 0 bases; unmatched bases: 7. CDR3 DNA: TGCGCCAGCAGCCAAGGACTAGCGGGGGCCAGGAGCTCCTACAATGAGCAGTTCTTC. Translating gives CASSQGLAGARSSYNEQFF.

V usage is TRBV19 and J usage is TRBJ2-7; TRBD1 matches 9 bases. CDR3 length: 15 amino acids. Germline CDR1 reads LNHDA; CDR2 reads SQIVND (reference sequence). V was clipped by 5 bases and J by 3 bases; unmatched bases: 8. The CDR3 reads CASSPGTGSNYEQYF. In DNA form, the CDR3 reads TGTGCCAGTAGTCCCGGGACAGGGAGTAACTACGAGCAGTACTTC.